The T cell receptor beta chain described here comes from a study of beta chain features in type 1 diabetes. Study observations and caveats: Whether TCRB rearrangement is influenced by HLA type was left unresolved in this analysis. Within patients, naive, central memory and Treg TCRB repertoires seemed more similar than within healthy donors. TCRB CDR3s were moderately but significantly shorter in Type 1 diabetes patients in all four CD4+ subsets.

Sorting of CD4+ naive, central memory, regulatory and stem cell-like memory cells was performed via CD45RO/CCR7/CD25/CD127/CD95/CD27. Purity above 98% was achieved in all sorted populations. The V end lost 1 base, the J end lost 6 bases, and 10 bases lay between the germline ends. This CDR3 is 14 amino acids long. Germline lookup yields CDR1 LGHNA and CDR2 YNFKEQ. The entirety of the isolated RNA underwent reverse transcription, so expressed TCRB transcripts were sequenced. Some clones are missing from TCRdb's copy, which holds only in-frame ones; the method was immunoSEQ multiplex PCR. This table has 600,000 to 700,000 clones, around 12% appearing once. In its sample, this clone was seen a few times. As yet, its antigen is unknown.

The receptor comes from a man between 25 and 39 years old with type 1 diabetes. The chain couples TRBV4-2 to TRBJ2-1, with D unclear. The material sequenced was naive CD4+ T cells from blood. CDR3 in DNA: TGTGCCAGCAGCCAAGCGAGCGCTATCAATGAGCAGTTCTTC. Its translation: CASSQASAINEQFF.